This T cell receptor (beta chain) was found in a study of CD8+ T cells in alopecia areata (dated 2018 in TCRdb). Some background on the complete study: The treated patients, all with moderate-to-severe alopecia areata, were enrolled in an open-label pilot trial of oral tofacitinib given at 5 to 10 mg twice daily. Patients stayed on tofacitinib for 6 to 18 months and then had 6 months of follow-up off drug so that delayed response and recurrence could be assessed. Disease severity in treated patients was measured with the SALT score, which quantifies the percentage of affected scalp surface area. High-throughput TCRbeta sequencing was used to examine T cell clonal expansion in alopecia areata in both the C3H/HeJ mouse model and human patients. In humans, TCRbeta sequencing was performed on scalp tissue and on sorted CD4+ and CD8+ peripheral blood T cells from healthy controls and from patients with patchy or totalis/universalis alopecia areata. Biopsies were taken from tofacitinib-treated patients at baseline and again at 4 and 24 weeks into treatment, and several of those patients also had a later scalp biopsy. Clonality in the scalp was compared among normal scalp (n=4), patchy alopecia areata scalp (n=8), and alopecia totalis/universalis scalp (n=8). RNA was obtained with the PAXgene miRNA kit for fixed scalp, the miRNeasy kit for PBMCs, and the RNeasy kit for mouse skin. TCRbeta CDR3 regions were amplified by immunoSEQ multiplex PCR using 35 Vbeta forward and 13 Jbeta reverse primers.

Per the publication, the time point label means: approximately 4 weeks on oral tofacitinib. According to the study, the label for this sample's treatment or condition signals: oral pan-JAK inhibitor, 5-10 mg twice daily. Lesional scalp punch biopsies and peripheral blood were collected from alopecia areata patients. PBMCs were isolated by density centrifugation and stained for CD3, CD4 and CD8, after which CD4+ and CD8+ T cells were sorted on a FACSAria. What the research found in general, with its limitations: Shared TCR sequences between patients were less evident than in mice, which may be partly attributable to HLA diversity in the patient population. Because the treated cohort was small and had only one nonresponder, larger studies are needed to examine links between baseline CD8+ expansion and response. Tofacitinib significantly decreased scalp clonality and the number of expanded CD8+ clones among the top 100 scalp clones. During tofacitinib treatment, many expanded lesional clones stuck around in both scalp and blood, and this persistence may partly explain why relapse happens after treatment is stopped. Compared with normal scalp, lesional scalp had higher clonality and more expanded CD8+ clones, particularly in alopecia totalis/universalis, a pattern that suggests antigenic drive. Scalp TCR repertoire analysis is complicated because resident alphabeta T cells in normal human skin are also sequenced, whereas mouse skin is dominated by gammadelta T cells.

With regard to this clone: There is no known antigen for this receptor. One base away there is no much larger clone; base qualities are not given.

The library was obtained by the immunoSEQ multiplex PCR assay. RNA was extracted from all samples and reverse transcribed into cDNA as template for TCR sequencing. First-strand cDNA was synthesized with SuperScript III using a 2:1 mix of oligo-dT and random hexamers. A synthetic immune receptor repertoire was used to gauge amplification bias, and whatever bias remained was removed computationally. On the authors' methods: Raw reads were preprocessed for error removal, and CDR3 was defined according to IMGT conventions as running from the conserved cysteine to phenylalanine. Clonality was computed as 1 minus the Shannon entropy, with the entropy normalized by log2 of the number of productive unique TCRs. CD4 or CD8 identity of scalp clones was inferred by cross-referencing scalp TCRbeta sequences with sorted blood CD4 and CD8 repertoires. Sourced from immuneACCESS, this table was stored by TCRdb with only in-frame sequences that have V and J called. A share of the clones is absent; for the studies checked, an unresolved V gene accounts for under half, and the remainder has no known explanation. For V, J and clone size, that table is used; D and trimming come from the DNA. The sample includes 130,000 or so clones, with 70% to 90% observed a single time. 13% of the sample is held by the ten biggest clonotypes.

The receptor was isolated from a human donor with alopecia areata. This specimen was CD8+ T cells sorted from blood, taken at week 4, from a patient treated with tofacitinib.

Here is the DNA: TGTGCCAGCAGCTTGGAGCGGGGGGACAATGAGCAGTTCTTC. It codes for CASSLERGDNEQFF. The rearranged chain carries TRBV7-9 and TRBJ2-1, with TRBD2 matching 9 junction bases. Reading from cysteine to phenylalanine, the CDR3 counts 14 amino acids. The only DNA kept is the CDR3, 42 bases in frame from the first base. Trimming removed 3 bases from V and 5 bases from J; the gene matches leave 2 bases unexplained. As encoded in the germline V gene (reference sequence), CDR1 is SEHNR while CDR2 is FQNEAQ.